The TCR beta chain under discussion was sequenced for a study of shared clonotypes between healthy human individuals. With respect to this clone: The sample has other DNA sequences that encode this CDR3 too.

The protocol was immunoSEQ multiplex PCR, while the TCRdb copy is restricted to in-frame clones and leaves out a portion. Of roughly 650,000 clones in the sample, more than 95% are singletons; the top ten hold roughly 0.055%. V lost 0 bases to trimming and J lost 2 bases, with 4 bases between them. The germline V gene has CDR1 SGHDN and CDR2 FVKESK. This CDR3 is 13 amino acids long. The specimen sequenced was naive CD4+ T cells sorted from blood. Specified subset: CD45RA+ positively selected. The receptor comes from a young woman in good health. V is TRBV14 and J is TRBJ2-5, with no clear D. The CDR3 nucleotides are TGTGCCAGCAGCCAAGATCGGCAAGAGACCCAGTACTTC. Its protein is CASSQDRQETQYF.